This TCR beta chain was recovered during a study of cytotoxic CD8 clonotypes in ibrutinib-treated CLL. Study-wide context: Once patients had received a median about twelve months of treatment, range 6 to 36, response samples were obtained. General study findings and limits: Progressing and sustained-remission patients had different sampling times. Relative to age-matched healthy donors, clonality at baseline was higher, and it tracked circulating CD8+ T-cell counts.

About this clone: Antigen: not known.

Sequencing used immunoSEQ multiplex PCR; TCRdb keeps in-frame clones, though not all of them. Here the sample spans about 180,000 clones, approximately 84% being singletons. Deletions cut 2 bases from V and 7 bases from J, with 9 bases between. Germline lookup yields CDR1 MNHEY and CDR2 SVGAGI. This CDR3 contains 14 residues. PBMCs were cryopreserved, and 1.5 to 2 micrograms of genomic DNA from them went into TCR beta libraries. The chain has TRBV6-5 and TRBJ1-6, with D unclear. This clonotype was obtained from a human donor with chronic lymphocytic leukemia. Sequences were derived from PBMCs, sampled after 24 months of ibrutinib treatment. The DNA for the CDR3 is TGTGCCAGCAGTTACGAGGGTTCCAATTCACCCCTCCACTTT. Translation: CASSYEGSNSPLHF.